This T cell receptor beta chain was captured by sequencing in a study of OX40 agonist ivuxolimab in advanced cancers. The CDR3 sequence is 15 residues long. CDR1 SGDLS and CDR2 YYNGEE come from the germline V gene. The J segment lost 5 bases and the V segment lost 3 bases, leaving 6 bases of the junction unmatched. In its sample, this clone ranks as medium-sized. The protocol was immunoSEQ multiplex PCR, while the TCRdb copy is restricted to in-frame clones and leaves out a portion. Here the sample spans 8,500 to 13,000 clones, roughly 78% being singletons. The input for sequencing was CD4+ or CD8+ T cells sorted from blood, taken in a trial of the OX40 agonist ivuxolimab. V usage is TRBV9 and J usage is TRBJ2-3, with 10 bases fitting TRBD2. The clonotype was recovered from an adult with an advanced solid tumor such as melanoma, head and neck, liver or kidney cancer. This CDR3 reads CASSASGRGGDTQYF. CDR3 DNA: TGTGCCAGCAGCGCGAGCGGGAGGGGAGGAGATACGCAGTATTTT.